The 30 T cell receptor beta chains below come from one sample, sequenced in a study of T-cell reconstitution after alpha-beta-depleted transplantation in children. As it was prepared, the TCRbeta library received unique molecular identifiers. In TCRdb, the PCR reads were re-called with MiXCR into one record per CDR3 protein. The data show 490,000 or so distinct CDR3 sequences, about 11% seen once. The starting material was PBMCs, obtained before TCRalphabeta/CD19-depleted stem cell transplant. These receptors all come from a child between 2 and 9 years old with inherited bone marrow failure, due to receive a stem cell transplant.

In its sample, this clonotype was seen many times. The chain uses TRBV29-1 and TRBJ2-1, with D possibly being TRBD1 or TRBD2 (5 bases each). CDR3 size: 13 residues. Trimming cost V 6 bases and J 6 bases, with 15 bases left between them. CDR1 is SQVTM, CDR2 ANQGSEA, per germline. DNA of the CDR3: TGCAGCGTGCGGACGGGACCGCCCAATGAGCAGTTCTTC. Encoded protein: CSVRTGPPNEQFF.

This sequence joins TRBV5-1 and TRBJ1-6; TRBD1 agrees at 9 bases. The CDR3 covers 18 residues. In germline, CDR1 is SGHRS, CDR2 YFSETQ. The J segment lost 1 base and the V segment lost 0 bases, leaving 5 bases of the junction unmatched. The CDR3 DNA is TGCGCCAGCAGCTTGGACAGACAGGGGGGTTCCTATAATTCACCCCTCCACTTT. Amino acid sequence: CASSLDRQGGSYNSPLHF.

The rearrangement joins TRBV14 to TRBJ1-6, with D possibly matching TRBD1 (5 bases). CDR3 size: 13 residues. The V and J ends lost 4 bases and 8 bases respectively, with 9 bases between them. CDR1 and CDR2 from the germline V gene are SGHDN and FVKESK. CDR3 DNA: TGTGCCAGCAGCCGGGGACTCGATTCACCCCTCCACTTT. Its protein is CASSRGLDSPLHF.

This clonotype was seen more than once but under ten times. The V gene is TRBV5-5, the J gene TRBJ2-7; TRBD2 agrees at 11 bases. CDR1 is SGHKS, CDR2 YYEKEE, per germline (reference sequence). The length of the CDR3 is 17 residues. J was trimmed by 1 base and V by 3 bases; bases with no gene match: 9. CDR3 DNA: TGTGCCAGCAGCTCTGGACCAATAGCGGGAGGGTCCTACGAGCAGTACTTC. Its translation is CASSSGPIAGGSYEQYF.

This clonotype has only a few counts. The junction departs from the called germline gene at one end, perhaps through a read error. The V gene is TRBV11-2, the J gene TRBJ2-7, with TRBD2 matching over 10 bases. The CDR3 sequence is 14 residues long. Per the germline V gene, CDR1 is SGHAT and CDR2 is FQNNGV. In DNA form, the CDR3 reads TGTACCAGCAGCTCCACTAGCGGGACCCTCGAGCAGTACTTC. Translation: CTSSSTSGTLEQYF.

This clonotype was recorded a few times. Here the CDR3 reads CASSQTLDRVNTEAFF. The CDR3 region has the DNA TGCGCCAGCAGTCAAACCTTGGACAGGGTGAACACTGAAGCTTTCTTT. The V call is TRBV23-1, the J call TRBJ1-1; 8 bases align to TRBD1. TRBV23-1 falls under the ORF class, with uncertain function. Unmatched junction bases numbered 5, after V lost 2 bases and J lost 0 bases. The CDR3 covers 16 residues.

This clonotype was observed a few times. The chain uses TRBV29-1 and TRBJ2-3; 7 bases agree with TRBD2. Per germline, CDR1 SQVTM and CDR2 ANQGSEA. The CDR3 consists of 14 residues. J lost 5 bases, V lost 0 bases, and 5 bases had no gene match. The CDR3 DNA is TGCAGCGTTGAAGATCCACAGCGGGGAGATACGCAGTATTTT. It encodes CSVEDPQRGDTQYF.

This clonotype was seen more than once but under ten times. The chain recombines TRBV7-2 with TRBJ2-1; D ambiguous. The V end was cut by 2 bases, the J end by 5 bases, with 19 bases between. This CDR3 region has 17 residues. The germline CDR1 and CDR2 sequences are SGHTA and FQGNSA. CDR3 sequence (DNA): TGTGCCAGCAGCTTACGCATAACGGCGAATAACGACAATGAGCAGTTCTTC. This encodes CASSLRITANNDNEQFF.

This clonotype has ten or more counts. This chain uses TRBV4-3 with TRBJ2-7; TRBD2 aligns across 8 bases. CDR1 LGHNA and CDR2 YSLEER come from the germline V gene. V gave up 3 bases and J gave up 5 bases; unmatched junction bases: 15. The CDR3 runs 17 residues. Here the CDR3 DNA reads TGCGCCAGCAGCCAGGAACCGCATCTAGCGGGTCTCGACGAGCAGTACTTC. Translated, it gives CASSQEPHLAGLDEQYF.

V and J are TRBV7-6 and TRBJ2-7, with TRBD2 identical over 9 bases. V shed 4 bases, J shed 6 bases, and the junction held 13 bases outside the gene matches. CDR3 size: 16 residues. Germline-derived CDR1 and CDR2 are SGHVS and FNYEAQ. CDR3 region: CASSYGTSWETGEQYF. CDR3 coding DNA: TGTGCCAGCAGCTACGGGACTAGCTGGGAGACGGGCGAGCAGTACTTC.

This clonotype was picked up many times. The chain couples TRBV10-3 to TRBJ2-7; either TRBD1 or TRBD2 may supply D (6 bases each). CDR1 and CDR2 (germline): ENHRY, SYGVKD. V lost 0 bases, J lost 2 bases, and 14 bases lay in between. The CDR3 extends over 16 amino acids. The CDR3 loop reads CAISESTGDRTYEQYF. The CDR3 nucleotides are TGTGCCATCAGTGAGTCGACGGGAGACAGGACCTACGAGCAGTACTTC.

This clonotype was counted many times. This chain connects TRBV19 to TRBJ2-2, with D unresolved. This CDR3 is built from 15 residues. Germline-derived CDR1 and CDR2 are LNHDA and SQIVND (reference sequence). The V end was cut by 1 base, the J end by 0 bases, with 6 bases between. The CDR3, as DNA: TGTGCCAGTAGTATAGGTTTTTCGAACACCGGGGAGCTGTTTTTT. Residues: CASSIGFSNTGELFF.

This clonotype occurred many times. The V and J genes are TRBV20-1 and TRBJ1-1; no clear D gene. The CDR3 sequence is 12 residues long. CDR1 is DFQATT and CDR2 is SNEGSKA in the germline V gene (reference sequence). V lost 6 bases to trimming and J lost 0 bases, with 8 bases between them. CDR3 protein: CSARPLNTEAFF. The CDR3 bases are TGCAGTGCCCGACCGTTGAACACTGAAGCTTTCTTT.

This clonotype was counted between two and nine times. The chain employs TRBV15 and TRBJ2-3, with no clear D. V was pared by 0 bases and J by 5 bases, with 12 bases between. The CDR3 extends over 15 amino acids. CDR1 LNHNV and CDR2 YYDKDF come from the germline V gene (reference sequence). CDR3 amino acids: CATSRDRDPRDTQYF. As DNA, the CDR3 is TGTGCCACCAGCAGAGATAGGGATCCCAGAGATACGCAGTATTTT.

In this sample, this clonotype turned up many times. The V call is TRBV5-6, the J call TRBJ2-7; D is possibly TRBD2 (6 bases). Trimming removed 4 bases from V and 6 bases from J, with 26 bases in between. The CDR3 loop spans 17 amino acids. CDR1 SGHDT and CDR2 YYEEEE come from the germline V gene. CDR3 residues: CASSAGVGRLVGGEQYF. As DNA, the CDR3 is TGTGCCAGCAGCGCCGGTGTGGGCAGACTAGTGGGCGGCGAGCAGTACTTC.

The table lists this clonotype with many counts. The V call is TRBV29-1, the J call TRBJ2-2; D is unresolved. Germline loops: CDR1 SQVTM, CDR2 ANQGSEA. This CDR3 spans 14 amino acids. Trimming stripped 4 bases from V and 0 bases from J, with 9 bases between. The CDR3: CSVAGFANTGELFF. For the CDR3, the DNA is TGCAGCGTTGCCGGATTCGCGAACACCGGGGAGCTGTTTTTT.

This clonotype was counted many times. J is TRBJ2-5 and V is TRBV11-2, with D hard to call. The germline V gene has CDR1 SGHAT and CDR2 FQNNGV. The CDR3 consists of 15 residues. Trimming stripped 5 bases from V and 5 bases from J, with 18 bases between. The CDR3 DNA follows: TGTGCCAGCAGCCCCCTTCCCCGCGGTGGCGAGACCCAGTACTTC. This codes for CASSPLPRGGETQYF.

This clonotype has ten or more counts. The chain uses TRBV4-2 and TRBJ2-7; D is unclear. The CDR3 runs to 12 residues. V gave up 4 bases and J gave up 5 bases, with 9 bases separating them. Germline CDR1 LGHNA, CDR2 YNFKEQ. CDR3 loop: CASSPESHEQYF. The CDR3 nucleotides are TGTGCCAGCAGCCCCGAATCCCACGAGCAGTACTTC.

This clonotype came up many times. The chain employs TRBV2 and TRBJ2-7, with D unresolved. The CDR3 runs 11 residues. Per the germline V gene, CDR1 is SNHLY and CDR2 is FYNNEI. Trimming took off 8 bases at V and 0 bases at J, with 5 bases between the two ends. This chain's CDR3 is CASAISYEQYF. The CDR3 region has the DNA TGTGCCAGCGCGATCTCCTACGAGCAGTACTTC.

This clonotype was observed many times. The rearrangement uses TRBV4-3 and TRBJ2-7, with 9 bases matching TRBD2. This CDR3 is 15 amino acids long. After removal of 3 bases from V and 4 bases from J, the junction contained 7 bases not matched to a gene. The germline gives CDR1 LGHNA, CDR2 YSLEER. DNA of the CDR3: TGCGCCAGCAGCCACTTAGCGGGAGCTCAGTACGAGCAGTACTTC. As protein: CASSHLAGAQYEQYF.

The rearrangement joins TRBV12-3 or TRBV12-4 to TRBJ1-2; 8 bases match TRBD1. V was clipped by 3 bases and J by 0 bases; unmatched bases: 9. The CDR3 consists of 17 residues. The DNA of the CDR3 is TGTGCCAGCAGTTTCTGGGACAGGATCGGCCCTAACTATGGCTACACCTTC. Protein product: CASSFWDRIGPNYGYTF.

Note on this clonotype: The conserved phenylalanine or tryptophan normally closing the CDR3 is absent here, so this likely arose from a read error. The CDR3 DNA reads TGTGCCAGCAGTTTTGGGGGCCCCTACGAGCAGTACTAC. This sequence encodes CASSFGGPYEQYY. The genes are TRBV12-3 or TRBV12-4 and TRBJ2-7, with a possible D match to TRBD1 (6 bases). There are 13 residues in the CDR3. V was clipped by 3 bases and J by 2 bases, with 8 bases between them.

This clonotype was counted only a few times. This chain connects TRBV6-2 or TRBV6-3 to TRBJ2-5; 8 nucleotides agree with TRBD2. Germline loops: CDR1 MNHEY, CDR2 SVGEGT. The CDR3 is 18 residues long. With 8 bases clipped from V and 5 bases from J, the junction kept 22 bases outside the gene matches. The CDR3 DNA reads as TGTGCCAGCGGGTCGCGGGGGGAAAGTTCCATCAAGAGGGAGACCCAGTACTTC. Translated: CASGSRGESSIKRETQYF.

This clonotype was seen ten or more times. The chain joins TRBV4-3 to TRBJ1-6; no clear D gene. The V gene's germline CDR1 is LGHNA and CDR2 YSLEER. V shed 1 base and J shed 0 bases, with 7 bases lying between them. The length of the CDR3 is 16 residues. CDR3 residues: CASSQARSSYNSPLHF. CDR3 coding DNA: TGCGCCAGCAGCCAAGCGCGGAGCTCCTATAATTCACCCCTCCACTTT.

The CDR3 loop reads CSVDPSGADTQYF. CDR3 nucleotide sequence: TGCAGCGTTGATCCTAGCGGGGCCGATACGCAGTATTTT. V gene TRBV29-1 combines with J gene TRBJ2-3; 9 nucleotides align to TRBD2. Trimming at V came to 3 bases and at J to 6 bases, leaving 4 bases not matched to a gene. This CDR3 is built from 13 residues. Germline CDR1 is SQVTM and CDR2 is ANQGSEA.

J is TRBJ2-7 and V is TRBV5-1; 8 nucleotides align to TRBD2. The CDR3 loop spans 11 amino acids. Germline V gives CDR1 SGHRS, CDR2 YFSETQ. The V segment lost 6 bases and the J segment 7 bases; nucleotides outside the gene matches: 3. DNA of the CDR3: TGCGCCAGCACGGGGGGGCAGGAGCAGTACTTC. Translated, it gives CASTGGQEQYF.

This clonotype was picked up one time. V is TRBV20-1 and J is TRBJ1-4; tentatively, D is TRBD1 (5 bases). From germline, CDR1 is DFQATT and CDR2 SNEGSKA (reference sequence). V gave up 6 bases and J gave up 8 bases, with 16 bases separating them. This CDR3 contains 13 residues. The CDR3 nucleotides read TGCAGTGCCCGGAGGGGCGTGGGCGAAAAACTGTTTTTT. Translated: CSARRGVGEKLFF.

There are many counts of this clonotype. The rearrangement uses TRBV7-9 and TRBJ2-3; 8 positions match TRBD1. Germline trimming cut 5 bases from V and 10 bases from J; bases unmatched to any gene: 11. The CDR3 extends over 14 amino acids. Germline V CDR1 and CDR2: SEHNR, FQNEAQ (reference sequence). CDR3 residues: CASSDITGTGAQYF. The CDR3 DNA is TGTGCCAGCAGCGACATAACCGGGACAGGTGCGCAGTATTTT.

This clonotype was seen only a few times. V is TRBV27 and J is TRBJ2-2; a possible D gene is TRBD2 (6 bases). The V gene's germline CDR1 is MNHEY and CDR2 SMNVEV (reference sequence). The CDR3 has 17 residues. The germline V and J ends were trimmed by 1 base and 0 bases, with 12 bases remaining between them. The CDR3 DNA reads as TGTGCCAGCAGTTTATGGACCGGGACTGCGAACACCGGGGAGCTGTTTTTT. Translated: CASSLWTGTANTGELFF.

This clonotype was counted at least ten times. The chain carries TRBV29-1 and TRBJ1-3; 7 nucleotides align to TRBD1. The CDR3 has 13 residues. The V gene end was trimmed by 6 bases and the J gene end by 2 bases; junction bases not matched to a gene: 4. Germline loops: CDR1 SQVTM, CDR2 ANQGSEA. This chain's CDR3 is CSVWDSPGNTIYF. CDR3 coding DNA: TGCAGCGTGTGGGACAGTCCTGGAAACACCATATATTTT.